This is a list of T cell receptor beta chains from one sample in a study. TCRdb re-called the 5' RACE reads through MiXCR, storing one row per CDR3 protein. The data contain over 40,000 distinct CDR3 sequences, over 20% of them singletons. Source material: Tregs sorted from a lymph node. The receptors here all came from a female donor with breast cancer. Both conserved end residues are part of each CDR3. The order of the fields is D gene, CDR3 length, clone size, J gene, V gene, CDR3 protein, CDR3 DNA. The D gene is left open where the match is weak. Rows may omit the clone size; those that give it use once, few, many or a size class.

TRBD1	13	-	TRBJ2-7	TRBV29-1	CSAGQASAYEQYF	TGCAGCGCTGGACAGGCCAGCGCGTATGAGCAGTACTTC
-	13	medium-sized	TRBJ1-5	TRBV6-5	CASSYGDGSPQHF	TGTGCCAGCAGTTACGGGGACGGTTCTCCCCAGCATTTT
-	16	-	TRBJ1-6	TRBV27	CASSLLPGQFNSPLHF	TGTGCCAGCAGTTTATTGCCCGGGCAGTTTAATTCACCCCTCCACTTT
-	12	-	TRBJ1-5	TRBV28	CASSLLSQPQHF	TGTGCCAGCAGTTTGCTGAGTCAGCCCCAGCATTTT
-	15	few	TRBJ2-2	TRBV4-2	CASSHEGRHGGELFF	TGTGCCAGCAGCCACGAGGGACGGCACGGCGGGGAGCTGTTTTTT
TRBD1	17	many	TRBJ1-1	TRBV5-6	CASSLLSDRASFTEAFF	TGTGCCAGCAGCCTGCTTTCCGACAGGGCGTCTTTCACTGAAGCTTTCTTT
-	16	medium-sized	TRBJ1-3	TRBV4-2	CASSQDETGSGNTIYF	TGTGCCAGCAGCCAAGACGAGACTGGTTCTGGAAACACCATATATTTT
-	11	many	TRBJ2-7	TRBV20-1	CSASGPYEQYF	TGCAGTGCTAGTGGCCCCTACGAGCAGTACTTC
-	14	-	TRBJ1-1	TRBV6-2/TRBV6-3	CTSSLTTGLTEAFF	TGTACCAGCAGCCTCACGACAGGACTCACTGAAGCTTTCTTT
-	15	many	TRBJ2-3	TRBV9	CASSKDLWGTDTQYF	TGTGCCAGCAGCAAGGACCTATGGGGCACAGATACGCAGTATTTT
TRBD2	15	-	TRBJ2-7	TRBV12-3/TRBV12-4	CASKKMAGGSYEQYF	TGTGCCAGCAAGAAGATGGCGGGAGGGTCCTACGAGCAGTACTTC
-	12	few	TRBJ2-1	TRBV10-2	CASSYGANEQFF	TGCGCCAGCAGCTATGGGGCCAATGAGCAGTTCTTC
-	14	many	TRBJ1-6	TRBV20-1	CSARPPGTYSPLHF	TGCAGTGCTAGACCCCCAGGGACCTATTCACCCCTCCACTTT
-	11	many	TRBJ2-7	TRBV20-1	CSAKQGSEQYF	TGCAGTGCAAAACAGGGTAGCGAGCAGTACTTC
-	16	-	TRBJ1-3	TRBV4-1	CASSPATAVSGNTIYF	TGTGCCAGCAGCCCAGCGACGGCGGTCTCTGGAAACACCATATATTTT
TRBD2	13	many	TRBJ2-2	TRBV27	CASSFREGGELFF	TGTGCCAGCAGTTTCAGGGAGGGCGGGGAGCTGTTTTTT
-	14	-	TRBJ1-1	TRBV12-3/TRBV12-4	CASSLGRLNTEAFF	TGCGCCAGCAGCCTGGGACGGTTGAACACTGAAGCTTTCTTT
-	13	many	TRBJ2-1	TRBV27	CASSFSAYNEQFF	TGTGCCAGCAGTTTTTCAGCCTACAATGAGCAGTTCTTC
-	13	-	TRBJ2-2	TRBV24-1	CATSPGFTGELFF	TGTGCCACCAGTCCCGGGTTCACCGGGGAGCTGTTTTTT
-	13	-	TRBJ2-5	TRBV20-1	CSARGRVQETQYF	TGCAGTGCCCGTGGACGGGTACAAGAGACCCAGTACTTC
TRBD1	14	-	TRBJ2-1	TRBV7-3	CASSPGTGSNEQFF	TGTGCCAGCAGTCCCGGGACAGGGTCCAATGAGCAGTTCTTC